The T cell receptor (beta chain) under discussion was sequenced for a study of T cells in Graves' hyperthyroidism and ophthalmopathy. Amplified TCR beta CDR3 regions came from RNA transcripts. The HTBI primer set drove a first-round RT-PCR of the TCR CDR3. TCRdb reprocessed the multiplex PCR reads with MiXCR, giving one entry per CDR3 protein. The table lists about 280,000 distinct CDR3 sequences, around a quarter of them singletons, with approximately 30% in the top ten. This clonotype has at least ten counts. Its target is unknown. The CDR3 totals 14 residues. V lost 7 bases and J 0 bases, leaving 11 bases between the germline ends. Germline assignment: CDR1 SGHNT and CDR2 YENEEA. Whole-study findings and limits: Ophthalmopathy prediction by the model preceded onset by a median roughly 6 months. Blood also showed most of the thyroid clonotypes that were expanded above 0.001.

Uncontrolled infections, other autoimmune diseases, pregnancy or lactation led to exclusion of patients. The J gene is TRBJ2-3, the V gene TRBV11-3; possible D gene TRBD1, 6 bases. This clonotype was obtained from a man aged 35 to 55 with Graves' hyperthyroidism that later progressed to Graves' ophthalmopathy. Sample: blood. In DNA form, the CDR3 reads TGTGCCAGCACCGTAGGGGGAAGCACAGATACGCAGTATTTT. This gives the protein CASTVGGSTDTQYF.